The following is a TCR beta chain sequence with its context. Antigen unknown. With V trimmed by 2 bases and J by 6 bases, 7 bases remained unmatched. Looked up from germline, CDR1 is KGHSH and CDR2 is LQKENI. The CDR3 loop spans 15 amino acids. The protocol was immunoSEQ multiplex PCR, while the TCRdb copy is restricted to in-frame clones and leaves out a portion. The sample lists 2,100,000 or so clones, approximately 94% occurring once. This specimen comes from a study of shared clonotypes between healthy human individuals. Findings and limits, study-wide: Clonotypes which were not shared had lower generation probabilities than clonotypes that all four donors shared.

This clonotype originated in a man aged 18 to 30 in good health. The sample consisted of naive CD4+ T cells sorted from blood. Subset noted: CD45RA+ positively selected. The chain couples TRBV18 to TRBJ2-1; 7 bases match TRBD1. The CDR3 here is CASSPRQGIGNEQFF. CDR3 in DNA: TGTGCCAGCTCACCAAGACAGGGTATCGGCAATGAGCAGTTCTTC.